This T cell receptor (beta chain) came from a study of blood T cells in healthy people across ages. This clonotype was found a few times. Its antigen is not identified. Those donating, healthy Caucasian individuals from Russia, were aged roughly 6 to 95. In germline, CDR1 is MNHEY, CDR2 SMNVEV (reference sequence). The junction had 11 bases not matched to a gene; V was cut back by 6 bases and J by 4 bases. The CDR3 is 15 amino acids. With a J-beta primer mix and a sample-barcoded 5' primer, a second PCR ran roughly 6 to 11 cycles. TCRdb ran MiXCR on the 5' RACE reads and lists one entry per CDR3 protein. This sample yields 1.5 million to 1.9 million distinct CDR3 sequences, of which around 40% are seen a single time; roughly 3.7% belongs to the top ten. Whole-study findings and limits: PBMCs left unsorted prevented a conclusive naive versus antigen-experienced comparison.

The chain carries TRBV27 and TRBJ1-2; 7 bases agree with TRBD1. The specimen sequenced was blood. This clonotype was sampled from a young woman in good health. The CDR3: CASRQPQGVSYGYTF. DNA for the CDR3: TGTGCCAGCAGACAGCCGCAGGGGGTGAGCTATGGCTACACCTTC.